Below, one T cell receptor (beta chain) is given with its context. Its antigen is currently unknown. V shed 5 bases, J shed 5 bases, and the junction held 10 bases outside the gene matches. The CDR3 loop spans 17 amino acids. For TCRbeta, the library was prepared with unique molecular identifiers. TCRdb reprocessed the PCR reads via MiXCR and lists one record per CDR3 protein. The sample has hundreds of thousands of distinct CDR3 sequences, 10% to 15% seen once. The sample belongs to a study of T-cell reconstitution after alpha-beta-depleted transplantation in children. Overall study findings and caveats: Expanded clones from the graft, numbering several hundred, reportedly supplied alpha-beta T cells about two months after transplant. It was newly produced T cells that mostly accounted for T-cell counts and diversity one year after transplant. Surviving recipient T cells and thymic progenitors underlay high day-60 TCRbeta diversity in some patients.

The material was PBMCs, mostly from graft donor cells, obtained 360 days after TCRalphabeta/CD19-depleted stem cell transplant. This chain connects TRBV12-3 or TRBV12-4 to TRBJ2-1; TRBD2 matches 12 bases. This receptor was taken from a male patient aged 10-17 years who had a stem cell transplant for acute myeloid leukemia, so the T cells may come from the graft donor. CDR3 sequence reads: CASSPGRLAGAHNEQFF. The CDR3 bases are TGTGCCAGCAGTCCCGGGAGACTAGCGGGGGCCCACAATGAGCAGTTCTTC.